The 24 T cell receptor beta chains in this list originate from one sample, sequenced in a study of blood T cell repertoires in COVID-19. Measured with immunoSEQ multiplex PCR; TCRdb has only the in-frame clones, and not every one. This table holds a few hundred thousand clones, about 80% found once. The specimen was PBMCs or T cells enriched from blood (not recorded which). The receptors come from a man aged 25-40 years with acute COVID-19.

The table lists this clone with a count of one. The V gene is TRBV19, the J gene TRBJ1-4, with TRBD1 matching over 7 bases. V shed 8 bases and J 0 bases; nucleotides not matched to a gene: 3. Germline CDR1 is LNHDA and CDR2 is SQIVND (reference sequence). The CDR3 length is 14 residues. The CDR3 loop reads CASGGTATNEKLFF. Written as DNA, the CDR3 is TGTGCCAGTGGGGGGACAGCAACTAATGAAAAACTGTTTTTT.

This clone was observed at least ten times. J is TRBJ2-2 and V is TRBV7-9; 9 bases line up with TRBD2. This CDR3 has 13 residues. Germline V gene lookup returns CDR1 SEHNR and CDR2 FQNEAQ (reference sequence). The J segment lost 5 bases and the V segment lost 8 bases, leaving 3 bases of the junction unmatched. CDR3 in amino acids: CASEREVTGELFF. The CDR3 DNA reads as TGTGCCAGCGAGCGGGAGGTGACCGGGGAGCTGTTTTTT.

The CDR3 nucleotides are TGTGCCAGCAGCTTAAGATCTCTGGCGGATGAGCAGTTCTTC. It specifies CASSLRSLADEQFF. The genes are TRBV7-2 and TRBJ2-1, with D hard to call. Trimming took 2 bases from V and 8 from J, leaving 13 bases between them. CDR1 is SGHTA, CDR2 FQGNSA, per germline. The CDR3 is 14 residues long. Combining the CDR3 with reference TRBV7-2 and TRBJ2-1 gives the whole variable domain GAGVSQSPSNKVTEKGKDVELRCDPISGHTALYWYRQSLGQGLEFLIYFQGNSAPDKSGLPSDRFSAERTGGSVSTLTIQRTQQEDSAVYLCASSLRSLADEQFFGPGTRLTVL.

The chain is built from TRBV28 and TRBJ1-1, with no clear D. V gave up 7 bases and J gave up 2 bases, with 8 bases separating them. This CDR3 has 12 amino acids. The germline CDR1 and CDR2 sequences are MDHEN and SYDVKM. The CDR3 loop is CASNRVNTEAFF. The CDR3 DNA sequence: TGTGCCAGCAATCGGGTAAACACTGAAGCTTTCTTT.

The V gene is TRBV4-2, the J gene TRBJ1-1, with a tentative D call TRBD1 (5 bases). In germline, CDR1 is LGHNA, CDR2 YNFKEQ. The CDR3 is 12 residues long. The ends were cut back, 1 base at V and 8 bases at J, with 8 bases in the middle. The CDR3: CASSQGEGEAFF. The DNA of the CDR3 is TGTGCCAGCAGCCAAGGGGAGGGGGAAGCTTTCTTT.

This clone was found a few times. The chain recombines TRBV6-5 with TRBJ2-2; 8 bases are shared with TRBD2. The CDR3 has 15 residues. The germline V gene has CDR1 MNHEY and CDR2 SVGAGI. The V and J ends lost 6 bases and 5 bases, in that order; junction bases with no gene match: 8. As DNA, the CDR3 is TGTGCCAGCAGAGAGGGACTAGAGGAAACCGGGGAGCTGTTTTTT. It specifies CASREGLEETGELFF.

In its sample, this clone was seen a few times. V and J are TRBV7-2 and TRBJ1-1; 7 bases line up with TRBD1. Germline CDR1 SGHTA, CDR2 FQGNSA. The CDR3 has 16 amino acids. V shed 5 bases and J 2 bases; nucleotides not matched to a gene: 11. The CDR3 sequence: CASSTHRQGANTEAFF. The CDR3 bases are TGTGCCAGCAGCACGCACCGACAGGGTGCAAACACTGAAGCTTTCTTT.

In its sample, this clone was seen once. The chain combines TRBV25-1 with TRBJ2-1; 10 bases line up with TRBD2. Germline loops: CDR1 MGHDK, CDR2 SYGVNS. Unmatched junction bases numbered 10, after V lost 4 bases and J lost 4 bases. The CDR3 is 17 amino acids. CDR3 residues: CASSGSGRTGYYNEQFF. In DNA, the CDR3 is TGTGCCAGCAGTGGTAGCGGGAGGACGGGTTATTACAATGAGCAGTTCTTC.

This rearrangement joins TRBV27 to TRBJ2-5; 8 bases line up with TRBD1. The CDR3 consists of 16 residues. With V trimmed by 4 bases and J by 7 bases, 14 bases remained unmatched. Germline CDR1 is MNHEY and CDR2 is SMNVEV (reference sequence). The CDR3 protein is CASSSSGTGNRGTQYF. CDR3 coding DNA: TGTGCCAGCAGTTCATCCGGGACAGGAAACAGGGGGACCCAGTACTTC.

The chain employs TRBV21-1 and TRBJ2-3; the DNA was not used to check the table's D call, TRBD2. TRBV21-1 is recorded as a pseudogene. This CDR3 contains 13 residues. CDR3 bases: TGTGCCAGCAGCATCCGCCGGGGAGATACGCAGTATTTT. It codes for CASSIRRGDTQYF.

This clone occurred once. The CDR3 protein is CASSPRAGEAFF. CDR3 sequence (DNA): TGTGCCAGCAGCCCCAGAGCAGGGGAAGCTTTCTTT. The J gene is TRBJ1-1, the V gene TRBV7-9; D is perhaps TRBD1 (5 bases). Per the germline V gene, CDR1 is SEHNR and CDR2 is FQNEAQ (reference sequence). The ends were cut back, 5 bases at V and 8 bases at J, with 12 bases in the middle. The length of the CDR3 is 12 residues.

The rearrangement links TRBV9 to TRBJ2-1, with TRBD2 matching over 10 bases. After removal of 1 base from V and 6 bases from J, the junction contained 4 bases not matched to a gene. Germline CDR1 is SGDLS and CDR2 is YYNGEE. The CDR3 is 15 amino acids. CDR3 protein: CASSVISGGVNEQFF. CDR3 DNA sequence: TGTGCCAGCAGCGTAATCAGCGGGGGGGTCAATGAGCAGTTCTTC.

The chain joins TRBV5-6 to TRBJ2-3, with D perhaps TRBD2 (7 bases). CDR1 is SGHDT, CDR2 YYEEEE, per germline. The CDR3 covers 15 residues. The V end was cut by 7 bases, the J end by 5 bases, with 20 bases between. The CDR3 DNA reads TGTGCCAGCGGGCGGGGGCCTCAAGGGCAAGATACGCAGTATTTT. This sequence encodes CASGRGPQGQDTQYF.

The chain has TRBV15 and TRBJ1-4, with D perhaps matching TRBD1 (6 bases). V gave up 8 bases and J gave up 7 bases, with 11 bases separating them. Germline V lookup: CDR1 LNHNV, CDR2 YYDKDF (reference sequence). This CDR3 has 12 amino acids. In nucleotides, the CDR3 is TGTGCCACCTTGGGGGCGTCTGAAAAACTGTTTTTT. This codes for CATLGASEKLFF.

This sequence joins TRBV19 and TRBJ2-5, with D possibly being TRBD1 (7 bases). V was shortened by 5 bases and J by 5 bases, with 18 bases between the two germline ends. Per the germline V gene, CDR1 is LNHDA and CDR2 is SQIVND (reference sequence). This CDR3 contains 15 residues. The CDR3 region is CASSPVDRDWETQYF. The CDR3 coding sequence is TGTGCCAGTAGTCCGGTCGACAGGGACTGGGAGACCCAGTACTTC.

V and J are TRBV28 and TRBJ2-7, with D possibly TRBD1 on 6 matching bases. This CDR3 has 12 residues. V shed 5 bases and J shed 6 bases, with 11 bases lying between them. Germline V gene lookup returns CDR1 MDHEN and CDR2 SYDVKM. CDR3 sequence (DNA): TGTGCCAGCAGTCCCACAGGGTCCGAGCAGTACGTC. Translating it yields CASSPTGSEQYV.

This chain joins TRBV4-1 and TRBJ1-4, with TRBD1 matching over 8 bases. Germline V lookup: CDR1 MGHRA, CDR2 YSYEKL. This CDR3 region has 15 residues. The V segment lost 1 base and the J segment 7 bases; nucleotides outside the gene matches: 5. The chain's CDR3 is CASSQAGGGVEKLFF. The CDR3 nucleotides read TGCGCCAGCAGCCAAGCAGGGGGCGGGGTTGAAAAACTGTTTTTT.

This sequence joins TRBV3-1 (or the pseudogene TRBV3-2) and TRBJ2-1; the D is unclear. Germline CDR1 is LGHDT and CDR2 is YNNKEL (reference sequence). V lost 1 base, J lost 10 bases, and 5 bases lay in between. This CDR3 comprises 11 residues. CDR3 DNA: TGTGCCAGCAGCCAAGGTCAAGAGCAGTTCTTC. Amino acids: CASSQGQEQFF.

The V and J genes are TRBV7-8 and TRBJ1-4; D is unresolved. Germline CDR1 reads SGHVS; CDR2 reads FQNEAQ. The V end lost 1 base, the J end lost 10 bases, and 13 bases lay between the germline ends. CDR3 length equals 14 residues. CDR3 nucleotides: TGTGCCAGCAGCTTAGAACGAAAGTCGGGAAAACTGTTTTTT. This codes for CASSLERKSGKLFF.

CDR3 in amino acids: CASSLSLSRGGYGYTF. Written as DNA, the CDR3 is TGTGCCAGCAGCTTGAGCCTAAGTAGGGGTGGCTATGGCTACACCTTC. The chain recombines TRBV5-6 with TRBJ1-2, with D possibly matching TRBD1 (5 bases). V was clipped by 1 base and J by 4 bases, with 17 bases between them. Germline CDR1 reads SGHDT; CDR2 reads YYEEEE. The CDR3 contains 16 residues.

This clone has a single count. Written as DNA, the CDR3 is TGTGCCAGTACCAACGGGGGCACTGAAGCTTTCTTT. It is translated as CASTNGGTEAFF. This sequence joins TRBV19 and TRBJ1-1; TRBD1 is a possible D gene (5 bases). Germline loops: CDR1 LNHDA, CDR2 SQIVND (reference sequence). Between the trimmed V and J ends, which lost 7 bases and 4 bases, there was a span of 10 bases. This CDR3 has 12 amino acids.

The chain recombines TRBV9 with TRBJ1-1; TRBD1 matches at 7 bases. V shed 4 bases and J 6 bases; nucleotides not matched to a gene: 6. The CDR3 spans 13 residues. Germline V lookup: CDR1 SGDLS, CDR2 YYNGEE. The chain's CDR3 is CASSLTGDPEAFF. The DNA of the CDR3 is TGTGCCAGCAGCCTTACAGGGGACCCTGAAGCTTTCTTT.

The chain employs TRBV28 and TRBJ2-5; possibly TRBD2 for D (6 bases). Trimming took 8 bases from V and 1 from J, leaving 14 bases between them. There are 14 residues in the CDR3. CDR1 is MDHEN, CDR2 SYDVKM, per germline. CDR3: CASREEGLQETQYF. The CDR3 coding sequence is TGTGCCAGCCGCGAGGAGGGGCTCCAAGAGACCCAGTACTTC.

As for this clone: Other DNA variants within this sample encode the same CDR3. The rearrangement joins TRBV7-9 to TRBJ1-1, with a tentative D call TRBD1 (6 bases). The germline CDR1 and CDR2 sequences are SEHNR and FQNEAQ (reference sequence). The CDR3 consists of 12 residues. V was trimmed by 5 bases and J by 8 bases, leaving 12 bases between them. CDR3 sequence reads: CASSPSGTEAFF. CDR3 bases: TGTGCCAGCAGCCCCTCCGGGACAGAAGCTTTCTTT.